The 16 T cell receptor beta chains listed next were all sequenced from one sample in a study of long-term antiretroviral therapy in people with HIV. Survey-level resolution applied to immunoSEQ assay v3.0. The data were produced by immunoSEQ multiplex PCR, yet TCRdb's version contains in-frame clones alone and is incomplete. This repertoire shows around 18,000 clones, 80% to 90% found once; its top ten account for more than 7%. The sequenced sample was unsorted PBMCs, obtained 4.2 years after starting antiretroviral therapy. The receptors come from a man aged 45-65 years with HIV.

This clone turned up a few times. V and J are TRBV27 and TRBJ1-2; maybe TRBD1 (5 bases). The ends were cut back, 2 bases at V and 5 bases at J, with 12 bases in the middle. The CDR3 runs 14 residues. Germline lookup yields CDR1 MNHEY and CDR2 SMNVEV (reference sequence). CDR3 region: CASSLIGAGYGYTF. CDR3 DNA sequence: TGTGCCAGCAGTTTAATCGGGGCCGGGTATGGCTACACCTTC.

This chain joins TRBV5-1 and TRBJ2-2; D might be TRBD1 or TRBD2, each matching 5 bases. Between the trimmed V and J ends, which lost 3 bases and 3 bases, there was a span of 12 bases. This CDR3 has 15 residues. The germline gives CDR1 SGHRS, CDR2 YFSETQ. This CDR3 is CASSSGTDYTGELFF. CDR3 DNA sequence: TGCGCCAGCAGCTCCGGGACGGACTACACCGGGGAGCTGTTTTTT.

The chain is built from TRBV2 and TRBJ2-2; 7 nucleotides agree with TRBD1. Germline V gene lookup returns CDR1 SNHLY and CDR2 FYNNEI. Trimming cost V 3 bases and J 5 bases; bases outside gene matches: 6. This CDR3 is 15 amino acids long. Written as DNA, the CDR3 is TGTGCCAGCAGTGATCCGGGACAGAGGACCGGGGAGCTGTTTTTT. Translating gives CASSDPGQRTGELFF.

The chain carries TRBV9 and TRBJ2-3, with 9 bases lining up with TRBD2. There are 15 residues in the CDR3. The ends lost 4 bases at V and 4 bases at J; junction bases unmatched: 7. The germline V gene encodes CDR1 SGDLS and CDR2 YYNGEE. CDR3 bases: TGTGCCAGCAGCCTGGGACTAGCTGAGGCAGATACGCAGTATTTT. It encodes CASSLGLAEADTQYF.

The rearrangement joins TRBV7-2 to TRBJ2-7, with 8 positions matching TRBD2. Germline V gene data show CDR1 as SGHTA and CDR2 as FQGNSA. Trimming took 5 bases from V and 4 from J; bases not matched to a gene: 1. The CDR3 length is 12 residues. This CDR3 reads CASSQREYEQYF. CDR3 coding DNA: TGTGCCAGCAGCCAGCGGGAGTACGAGCAGTACTTC.

V gene TRBV4-1 combines with J gene TRBJ2-7, with D perhaps matching TRBD1 (6 bases). This CDR3 is built from 16 residues. V was pared by 11 bases and J by 2 bases, with 25 bases between. Germline V gene data show CDR1 as MGHRA and CDR2 as YSYEKL. Here the CDR3 reads CAGVVTGPTKTYEQYF. Written as DNA, the CDR3 is TGCGCCGGGGTTGTTACAGGGCCCACAAAAACCTACGAGCAGTACTTC.

Here the CDR3 reads CASSDTGLYYEQYF. In DNA form, the CDR3 reads TGTGCCAGCAGTGATACGGGACTCTACTACGAGCAGTACTTC. The genes are TRBV6-1 and TRBJ2-7; TRBD2 is a possible D gene (6 bases). The ends were cut back, 3 bases at V and 3 bases at J, with 12 bases in the middle. The CDR3 extends over 14 amino acids. Germline lookup yields CDR1 MNHNS and CDR2 SASEGT.

The V gene is TRBV6-4, the J gene TRBJ2-7; no definite D call. The germline V gene encodes CDR1 MRHNA and CDR2 SNTAGT. The CDR3 is 12 residues long. V lost 6 bases, J lost 2 bases, and 8 bases lay in between. CDR3 sequence (DNA): TGTGCCAGCAGGACCGCACCCTACGAGCAGTACTTC. Protein sequence: CASRTAPYEQYF.

This chain uses TRBV5-1 with TRBJ2-3; 14 bases match TRBD2. V gave up 5 bases and J gave up 2 bases; unmatched junction bases: 4. CDR3 length: 16 residues. Germline V gene lookup returns CDR1 SGHRS and CDR2 YFSETQ. In DNA form, the CDR3 reads TGCGCCAGCAGATGGACTAGCGGGGGGACCACAGATACGCAGTATTTT. As protein: CASRWTSGGTTDTQYF. The variable domain in full, with the rest retrieved from reference TRBV5-1 and TRBJ2-3, is KAGVTQTPRYLIKTRGQQVTLSCSPISGHRSVSWYQQTPGQGLQFLFEYFSETQRNKGNFPGRFSGRQFSNSRSEMNVSTLELGDSALYLCASRWTSGGTTDTQYFGPGTRLTVL.

The chain carries TRBV5-1 and TRBJ2-3, with unresolved D. Germline CDR1 reads SGHRS; CDR2 reads YFSETQ. This CDR3 contains 15 residues. Trimming cost V 0 bases and J 4 bases, with 12 bases left between them. The CDR3 nucleotides are TGCGCCAGCAGCTTGGACTGGAGAGGCTCAGATACGCAGTATTTT. As protein: CASSLDWRGSDTQYF.

This chain connects TRBV5-1 to TRBJ1-1, with 10 bases lining up with TRBD1. Germline loops: CDR1 SGHRS, CDR2 YFSETQ. The CDR3 contains 16 residues. V lost 4 bases, J lost 3 bases, and 9 bases stayed unmatched. For the CDR3, the DNA is TGCGCCAGCAGCCCAACGGCCGGGACAGGGGACACTGAAGCTTTCTTT. Translation gives CASSPTAGTGDTEAFF.

The chain recombines TRBV5-1 with TRBJ2-7; the match to TRBD1 covers 7 bases. V was clipped by 4 bases and J by 0 bases; unmatched bases: 10. CDR1 and CDR2 (germline): SGHRS, YFSETQ. The CDR3 is made up of 16 amino acids. CDR3 protein: CASSLSGDSRSYEQYF. For the CDR3, the DNA is TGCGCCAGCAGCCTTTCCGGGGACAGCCGCTCCTACGAGCAGTACTTC.

V and J are TRBV27 and TRBJ2-1; D is perhaps TRBD2 (6 bases). V lost 3 bases and J 0 bases, leaving 9 bases between the germline ends. CDR3 length equals 15 residues. Per germline, CDR1 MNHEY and CDR2 SMNVEV (reference sequence). CDR3 sequence (DNA): TGTGCCAGCAGTTTGGGGACTTTCTCCTACAATGAGCAGTTCTTC. This translates into CASSLGTFSYNEQFF.

The chain has TRBV7-9 and TRBJ2-7, with TRBD2 as a possible D gene (6 bases). The V and J ends lost 5 bases and 0 bases respectively, with 17 bases between them. Germline CDR1 SEHNR, CDR2 FQNEAQ (reference sequence). This CDR3 spans 16 amino acids. DNA of the CDR3: TGTGCCAGCAGCAACCCCGGGACTTCTAGCTCCTACGAGCAGTACTTC. It translates to CASSNPGTSSSYEQYF.

CDR3 DNA: TGTGCCACCAGCAGAGTACTAGCGGGTCGCACAGATACGCAGTATTTT. Its protein is CATSRVLAGRTDTQYF. The V gene is TRBV15, the J gene TRBJ2-3; 9 bases fit TRBD2. The CDR3 has 16 amino acids. Germline trimming cut 1 base from V and 1 base from J; bases unmatched to any gene: 3. The germline V gene encodes CDR1 LNHNV and CDR2 YYDKDF (reference sequence).

This chain connects TRBV18 to TRBJ2-7, with D perhaps matching TRBD1 or TRBD2 (5 bases each). This CDR3 region has 16 residues. Trimming removed 2 bases from V and 2 bases from J, with 16 bases in between. The V gene's germline CDR1 is KGHSH and CDR2 LQKENI. As DNA, the CDR3 is TGTGCCAGCTCACCAAGGAACAGGACTTTTACCTACGAGCAGTACTTC. It encodes CASSPRNRTFTYEQYF.